This record looks at one T cell receptor (beta chain) sequence and its context. The sample is drawn from a study of cytomegalovirus exposure and HLA in healthy donors. Trimming took 0 bases from V and 4 from J; bases not matched to a gene: 5. The CDR3 length is 15 residues. Germline V CDR1 and CDR2: SGHTA, FQGNSA. It was with 60 Vbeta and 13 Jbeta primers that the PCR ran. Clones were sequenced by immunoSEQ multiplex PCR, and TCRdb holds only the in-frame ones, with some missing. The data hold over 150,000 clones, with 81% observed a single time. The J gene is TRBJ2-5, the V gene TRBV7-2; 7 nucleotides match TRBD1. Sequenced input: PBMCs. The receptor's source is a woman between 45 and 60 years old in good health and CMV-seronegative. CDR3 region: CASSLALNRGETQYF. DNA of the CDR3: TGTGCCAGCAGCTTAGCGCTGAACAGGGGAGAGACCCAGTACTTC.